The rows below give T cell receptor beta chains drawn from one sample of a study of blood T cell repertoires in COVID-19. Only in-frame clones appear in the TCRdb table, and some are missing; sequencing was by immunoSEQ multiplex PCR. Of about 200,000 clones listed, 70% to 90% are singletons. Input material: peripheral blood. These receptors were obtained from a man in his 60s with COVID-19, enrolled during active disease. The CDR3 runs from the conserved cysteine through the conserved F or W. The order of the fields is V gene, D gene, clone size, J gene, CDR3 DNA, CDR3 protein. A D gene is named only where the DNA matches it firmly. Size values are once, few and many counts, or a class for expanded clones, and some rows have none.

>TRBV4-3|NA|NA|TRBJ1-1
TGCGCCAGCAGCCAAGATATAGGACAGCCGTTGCTTACTTTCTTT
CASSQDIGQPLLTFF
>TRBV19|TRBD1|NA|TRBJ1-5
TGTGCCAGTAGGGACAGGGGCAATCAGCCCCAGCATTTT
CASRDRGNQPQHF
>TRBV14|NA|NA|TRBJ1-1
TGTGCCAGCAGCCCCCTCGTAGGGGATAGGAACACTGAAGCTTTCTTT
CASSPLVGDRNTEAFF
>TRBV7-2|TRBD1|once|TRBJ2-7
TGTGCCAGCAGCTTCCGAGGCCGCGCAGGGGGCATCTACGAGCAGTACTTC
CASSFRGRAGGIYEQYF
>TRBV11-3|TRBD2|NA|TRBJ2-1
TGTGCCAGCAGCTTTAGCGGGATATACAATGAGCAGTTCTTC
CASSFSGIYNEQFF
>TRBV7-9|NA|NA|TRBJ2-7
TGTGCCAGCAGCTCCCGGGGCTTTGCGGGAAGTTCCTACGAGCAGTACTTC
CASSSRGFAGSSYEQYF
>TRBV7-9|TRBD2|NA|TRBJ2-1
TGTGCCAGCAGCCCTGGACTAGCGGGAGGATCTAAGGGGGGTGAGCAGTTCTTC
CASSPGLAGGSKGGEQFF
>TRBV7-2|NA|NA|TRBJ2-7
TGTGCCAGCACCCCCGGCGGCGGCGGCTCCTACGAGCAGTACTTC
CASTPGGGGSYEQYF
>TRBV5-1|TRBD1|few|TRBJ2-7
TGCGCCAGCAGCTCGTTGGCCCCGGGACAGGCAAGTGCCTACGAGCAGTACTTC
CASSSLAPGQASAYEQYF
>TRBV6-5|NA|NA|TRBJ2-1
TGTGCCAGCAACCACAGGGAGGGGTACCTCAATGAGCAGTTCTTC
CASNHREGYLNEQFF
>TRBV30|NA|NA|TRBJ1-1
TGTGCCTGGAGTTTACTGAGGAACACTGAAGCTTTCTTT
CAWSLLRNTEAFF
>TRBV10-1|NA|NA|TRBJ2-7
TGCGCCAGCAGGAGGCCGCAGCAGTACTTC
CASRRPQQYF
>TRBV7-2|TRBD1|NA|TRBJ1-2
TGTGCCAGCAGAGCGACAGGGAATGGCTACACCTTC
CASRATGNGYTF
>TRBV7-9|TRBD1|few|TRBJ1-2
TGTGCCAGCAGCTTAGATCCGGGACAGGCCTATGGCTACACCTTC
CASSLDPGQAYGYTF
>TRBV28|TRBD2|NA|TRBJ2-5
TGTGCCAGCACCCGGACTAGCGGGGGGATTGAGACCCAGTACTTC
CASTRTSGGIETQYF
>TRBV2|TRBD1|NA|TRBJ2-5
TGTGCCAGCAGCGGACAGGGCCAAGAGACCCAGTACTTC
CASSGQGQETQYF
>TRBV27|NA|NA|TRBJ2-7
TGTGCCAGCAGTAACAAATACGAGCAGTACTTC
CASSNKYEQYF
>TRBV2|NA|few|TRBJ1-1
TGTGCCAGCAGGTTGACAGGCAACACTGAAGCTTTCTTT
CASRLTGNTEAFF
>TRBV29-1|NA|NA|TRBJ2-7
TGCAGCGTTGAAGGGCTGATGTCCTACGAGCAGTACTTC
CSVEGLMSYEQYF
>TRBV7-2|NA|NA|TRBJ1-1
TGTGCCAGCAGCTTAGATGTTAGGGGGTCTGAAGCTTTCTTT
CASSLDVRGSEAFF
>TRBV3-1/TRBV3-2|NA|NA|TRBJ1-3
TGTGCCAGCAGCCAAGAGCGCAGGGCTGGAAACACCATATATTTT
CASSQERRAGNTIYF
>TRBV7-9|NA|NA|TRBJ2-7
TGTGCCAGCAGATCAGGACAGCTCTACGAGCAGTACTTC
CASRSGQLYEQYF
>TRBV18|TRBD1|NA|TRBJ1-1
TGTGCCAGCTCCCCGGGACAGGGAGCTGAAGCTTTCTTT
CASSPGQGAEAFF
>TRBV20-1|NA|NA|TRBJ1-2
TGCAGTGCTAGTCCTTTTTTTTATGGCTACACCTTC
CSASPFFYGYTF
>TRBV19|NA|NA|TRBJ1-5
TGTGCCAGTAGCTCCGAGGGCTCCTATAGCAATCAGCCCCAGCATTTT
CASSSEGSYSNQPQHF
>TRBV4-2|NA|NA|TRBJ1-4
TGTGCCAGCAGCCTCACCCATGGGGGGGAAAAACTGTTTTTT
CASSLTHGGEKLFF
>TRBV6-1|NA|NA|TRBJ1-3
TGTGCCAGCAGTGAAGCGGCGATGAGGACTGACACCATATATTTT
CASSEAAMRTDTIYF